A single sample gave rise to the 3 T cell receptor beta chains below, sequenced in a study of vaccination effects on CD4 cells after COVID-19. The antigens these receptors bind are not known. Using immunoSEQ multiplex PCR, the repertoire was profiled, and TCRdb retains in-frame clones only, with some absent. There are about 25,000 clones in the sample; about 70% occur only once, and about 8% lies in the top ten. Sequencing was preceded by expansion of antigen-specific CD4+ T cells with viral peptide pools in the ViraFEST assay. After more than 9 days in culture, the CD4+ T cells were isolated. As their vaccination, participants received two doses of either BNT162b2 or mRNA-1273. The sequencing used CD4+ T cells from PBMCs cultured with SARS-CoV-2 spike peptides, collected after COVID-19 vaccination. The source is a human donor who received a COVID-19 vaccine.

The genes are TRBV30 and TRBJ1-1; maybe TRBD1 (6 bases). This CDR3 has 12 residues. Germline CDR1 is GTSNPN and CDR2 is SVGIG (reference sequence). Trimming cost V 5 bases and J 3 bases, with 10 bases left between them. CDR3: CAWADRYTEAFF. The CDR3 bases are TGTGCCTGGGCCGACAGGTACACTGAAGCTTTCTTT. Looking up the rest from reference TRBV30 and TRBJ1-1 gives the full variable domain: SQTIHQWPATLVQPVGSPLSLECTVEGTSNPNLYWYRQAAGRGLQLLFYSVGIGQISSEVPQNLSASRPQDRQFILSSKKLLLSDSGFYLCAWADRYTEAFFGQGTRLTVV.

By sample share, this clone is medium-sized. The V gene is TRBV6-2 or TRBV6-3, the J gene TRBJ2-5; no firm D call. V lost 7 bases and J lost 1, with 19 bases in between. Germline CDR1 reads MNHEY; CDR2 reads SVGEGT. The length of the CDR3 is 16 residues. This CDR3 reads CASTPGPGHPQETQYF. CDR3 nucleotides: TGTGCCAGCACCCCCGGCCCGGGCCACCCCCAAGAGACCCAGTACTTC.

This clone was seen once. V is TRBV3-1 (or the pseudogene TRBV3-2) and J is TRBJ1-1; the D gene is possibly TRBD1 (6 bases). V dropped 4 bases and J dropped 4 bases, with 16 bases sitting between them. The CDR3 spans 15 residues. Germline V gives CDR1 LGHDT, CDR2 YNNKEL (reference sequence). This chain's CDR3 is CASSPRTDLLTEAFF. CDR3 DNA: TGTGCCAGCAGCCCAAGGACAGATCTGCTCACTGAAGCTTTCTTT.